A selection of T cell receptor beta chains follows, all from one sample in a study of Graves' ophthalmopathy and Graves' hyperthyroidism. MiXCR, run by TCRdb on the multiplex PCR reads, gives a single entry per CDR3 protein. The data contain hundreds of thousands of distinct CDR3 sequences, roughly 20% of them singletons. The sequencing sample was made of peripheral blood. The source is a young woman with stable Graves' hyperthyroidism. Some clones in this sample may be carry-over from other donors' samples. Both conserved end residues are part of each CDR3. A D gene is named only where the DNA matches it firmly. Size tells how often a clone was seen (once, few, many) or the class of an expanded clone, and some rows leave it out.

TRBV28	few	TRBJ1-1	NA	TGTGCCAGCAGTTTAATCCATCTGAACACTGATGCTTTCTTT	CASSLIHLNTDAFF
TRBV28	many	TRBJ2-4	TRBD2	TGTGCCAGCAGCCTACGTCCTAGCGGGAATGTCAAAAACATTAAGTACTTC	CASSLRPSGNVKNIKYF
TRBV5-1	once	TRBJ2-2	NA	TGCGCCAGCCATGGCTCAGGAAACACCGGGGAGCTGTTTTTT	CASHGSGNTGELFF
TRBV11-1	NA	TRBJ2-7	NA	TGTGCCAGCAGCGTAGAGGGGGTGAGGGGGGGCCTCTACGAGCAGTACTTC	CASSVEGVRGGLYEQYF
TRBV3-1	many	TRBJ2-5	TRBD1	TGTGCCAGCAGTTTGGACAGGCAAGGGACCCAGTACTTC	CASSLDRQGTQYF
TRBV12-3/TRBV12-4	many	TRBJ2-7	NA	TGTGCCAGCAGTCCGGGCGGCTACTCCTACGAGCAGTACTTC	CASSPGGYSYEQYF
TRBV2	many	TRBJ1-5	NA	TGTGCCAGCAGTGAGCCGGGTGGCAATCAGCCCCAGCATTTT	CASSEPGGNQPQHF
TRBV28	few	TRBJ1-2	NA	TGTGCCAGCAGTTTCGGGAGGGCCCGCTATGGCTACACCTTC	CASSFGRARYGYTF
TRBV12-5	few	TRBJ2-7	NA	TGTGCTAGTGGTTTGTCTGGGCTCGGGGTTGACGAGCAGTACTTC	CASGLSGLGVDEQYF
TRBV12-3/TRBV12-4	many	TRBJ1-2	NA	TGTGCCAGCAGTCCTGGGGGCAGGGGCTACACCTTC	CASSPGGRGYTF
TRBV9	many	TRBJ2-3	NA	TGTGCCAGCAGCGTACAACAGGAGAGCACAGATACGCAGTATTTT	CASSVQQESTDTQYF
TRBV3-1	few	TRBJ2-7	NA	TGTGCCAGCAGCCAGAGAGGGCTGAACGAGCAGTACTTC	CASSQRGLNEQYF
TRBV5-1	many	TRBJ1-5	NA	TGCGCCAGCAGCTGGACAGAGGGCGGCGATCAGCCCCAGCATTTT	CASSWTEGGDQPQHF
TRBV3-1	NA	TRBJ2-7	TRBD2	TGTGCCAGCAGCCAGACCTGGGGAGGGGACGAGCAGTACTTC	CASSQTWGGDEQYF
TRBV6-1	many	TRBJ1-6	NA	TGTGCCAGCATTCTTGCGGACAGCAGCTCCTATAATTCACCCCTCCACTTT	CASILADSSSYNSPLHF
TRBV20-1	many	TRBJ1-5	NA	TGCAGTGCTAGAGCCCCGGGACAGCCCCAGCATTTT	CSARAPGQPQHF
TRBV12-3/TRBV12-4	NA	TRBJ1-2	TRBD1	TGTGTCAGCAGCGAAAGGACGACAGGGAACTATGGCTACACCTTC	CVSSERTTGNYGYTF
TRBV20-1	NA	TRBJ1-1	TRBD1	TGCAGTTCAAGGGAGGGGGCGTATACTGAAGCTTTCTTT	CSSREGAYTEAFF
TRBV6-5	NA	TRBJ1-1	NA	TGTGCCAGCAGTTACAGACTCGGGGGTGTACCGAACACTGAAGCTTTCTTT	CASSYRLGGVPNTEAFF
TRBV6-5	many	TRBJ2-5	NA	TGTGCCAGCAGTTACGGGTTCGGGGTCGGGGAGACCCAGTACTTC	CASSYGFGVGETQYF
TRBV15	NA	TRBJ1-1	TRBD1	TGTGCCACCAGCAGAGATTGGGGACAGGGATACACTGAAGCTTTCTTT	CATSRDWGQGYTEAFF
TRBV12-5	NA	TRBJ2-7	NA	TGTGCTAGTGGTTTTCTCGGAAGTTCCTACGAGCAGTACTTC	CASGFLGSSYEQYF
TRBV7-9	many	TRBJ2-5	TRBD2	TGTGCCAGCAGCACCTTACTAGCGAGTTTCCAAGAGACCCAGTACTTC	CASSTLLASFQETQYF
TRBV7-2	NA	TRBJ1-5	NA	TGTGCCAGCAGACAGAGAGGGGACTATAATCAGCCCCAGCATTTT	CASRQRGDYNQPQHF
TRBV12-3/TRBV12-4	NA	TRBJ2-2	TRBD2	TGTGCCAGCAGTTTACGGCTAGCGGGCACCGGGGAGCTGTTTTTT	CASSLRLAGTGELFF
TRBV6-1	many	TRBJ1-6	TRBD1	TGTGCCAGCAGAGAATACCGAACCGGGACAGGCTTTTTCACCCTCCACTTT	CASREYRTGTGFFTLHF
TRBV18	NA	TRBJ1-1	NA	TGTGCCAGCTCACCCATTCGGGACACTGAAGCTTGCTTT	CASSPIRDTEACF
TRBV19	many	TRBJ2-7	TRBD1	TGTGCCAGTAGTCAGACAGGGTACTCCTACGAGCAGTACTTC	CASSQTGYSYEQYF
TRBV4-1	NA	TRBJ2-5	NA	TGCGCCAGCAGCCAAGATGGGGCGGTCCTCCAAGAGACCCAGTACTTC	CASSQDGAVLQETQYF
TRBV12-3/TRBV12-4	many	TRBJ2-2	NA	TGTGCCAGCAGTTTGGGGCCCATCGGGGAGCTGTTTTTT	CASSLGPIGELFF
TRBV19	many	TRBJ1-1	NA	TGTGCCAGTAGTATTGAAGCTATGAACACTGAAGCTTTCTTT	CASSIEAMNTEAFF